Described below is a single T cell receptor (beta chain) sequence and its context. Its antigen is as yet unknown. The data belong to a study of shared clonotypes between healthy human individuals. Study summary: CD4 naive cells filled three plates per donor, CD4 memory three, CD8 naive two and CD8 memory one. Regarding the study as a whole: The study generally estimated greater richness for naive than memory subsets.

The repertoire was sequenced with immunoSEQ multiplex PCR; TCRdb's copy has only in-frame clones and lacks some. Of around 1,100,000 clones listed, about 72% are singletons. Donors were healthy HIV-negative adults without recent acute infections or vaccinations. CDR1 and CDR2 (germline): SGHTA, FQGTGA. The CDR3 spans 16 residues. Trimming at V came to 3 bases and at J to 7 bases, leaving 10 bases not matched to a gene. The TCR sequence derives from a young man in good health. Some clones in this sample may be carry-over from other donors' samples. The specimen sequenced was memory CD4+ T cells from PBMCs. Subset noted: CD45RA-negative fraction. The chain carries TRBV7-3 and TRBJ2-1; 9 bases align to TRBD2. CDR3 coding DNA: TGTGCCAGCAGCTTTGCCGGGACTAGCTTTGGGAATGAGCAGTTCTTC. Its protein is CASSFAGTSFGNEQFF.